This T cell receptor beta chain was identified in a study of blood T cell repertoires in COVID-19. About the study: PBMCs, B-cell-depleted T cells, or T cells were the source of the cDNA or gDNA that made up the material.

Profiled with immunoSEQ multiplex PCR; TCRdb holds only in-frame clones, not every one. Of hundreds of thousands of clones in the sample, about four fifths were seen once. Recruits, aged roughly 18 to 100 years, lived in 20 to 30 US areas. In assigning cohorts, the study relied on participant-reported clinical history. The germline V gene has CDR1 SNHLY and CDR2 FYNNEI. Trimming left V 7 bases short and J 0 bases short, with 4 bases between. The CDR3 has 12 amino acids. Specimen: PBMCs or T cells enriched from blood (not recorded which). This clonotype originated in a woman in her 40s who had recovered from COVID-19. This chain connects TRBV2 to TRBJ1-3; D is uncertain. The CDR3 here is CASKSSGNTIYF. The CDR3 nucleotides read TGTGCCAGCAAGAGCTCTGGAAACACCATATATTTT.